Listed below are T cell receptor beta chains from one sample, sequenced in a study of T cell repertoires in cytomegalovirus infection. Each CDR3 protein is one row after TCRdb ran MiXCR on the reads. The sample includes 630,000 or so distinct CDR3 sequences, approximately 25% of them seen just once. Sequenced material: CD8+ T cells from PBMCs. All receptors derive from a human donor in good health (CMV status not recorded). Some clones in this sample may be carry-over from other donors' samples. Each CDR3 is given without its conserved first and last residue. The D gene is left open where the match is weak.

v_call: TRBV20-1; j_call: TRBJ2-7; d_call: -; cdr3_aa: SARDVDHQYEQY
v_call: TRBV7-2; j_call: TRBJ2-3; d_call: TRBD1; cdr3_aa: ASSQGTGLDTQY
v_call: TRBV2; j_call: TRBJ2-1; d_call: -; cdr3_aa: ASSGGQRKISYNEQF
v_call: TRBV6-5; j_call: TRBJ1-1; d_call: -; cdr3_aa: ASSYISEKNTEAF
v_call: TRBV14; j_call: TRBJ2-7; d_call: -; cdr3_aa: ASSQGRGPGYEQY
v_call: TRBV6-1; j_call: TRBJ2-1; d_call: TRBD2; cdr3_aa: ASVTSEQHNEQF
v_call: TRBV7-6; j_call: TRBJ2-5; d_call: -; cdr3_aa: ASSSRVGRQETQY
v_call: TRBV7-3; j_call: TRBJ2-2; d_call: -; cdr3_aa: ASSAARGAGELF
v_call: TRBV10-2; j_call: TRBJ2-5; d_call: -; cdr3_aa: ASSEGSQETQY
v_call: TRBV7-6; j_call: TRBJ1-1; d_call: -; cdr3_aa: ASSFMGYGTEAF
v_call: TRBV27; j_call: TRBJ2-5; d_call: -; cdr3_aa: ASSWDGQETQY
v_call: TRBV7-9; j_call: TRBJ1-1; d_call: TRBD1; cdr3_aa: ASSPTGREAF
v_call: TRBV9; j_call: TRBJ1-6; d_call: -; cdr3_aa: ASSVGGPHNSPLH
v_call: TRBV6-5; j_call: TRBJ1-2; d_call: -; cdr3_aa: ASKNGGYT
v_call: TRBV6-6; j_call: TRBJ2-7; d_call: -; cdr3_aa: ASSPYDRSSYEQY
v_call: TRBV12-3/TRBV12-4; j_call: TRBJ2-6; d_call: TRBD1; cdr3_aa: ASREGGAGANVLT
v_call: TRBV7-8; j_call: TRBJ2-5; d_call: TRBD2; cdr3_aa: ASSPGTRGETQY
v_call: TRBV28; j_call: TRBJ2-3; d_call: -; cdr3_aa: ASSPAFPQY
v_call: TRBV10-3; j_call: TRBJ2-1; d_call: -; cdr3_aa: AISESIGEGANEQF
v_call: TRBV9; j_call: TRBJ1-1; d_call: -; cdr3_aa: ASSVGAWTEAF
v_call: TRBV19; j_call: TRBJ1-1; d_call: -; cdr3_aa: ASSAGITEAF
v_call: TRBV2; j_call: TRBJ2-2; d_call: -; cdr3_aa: ANAGFTGELF
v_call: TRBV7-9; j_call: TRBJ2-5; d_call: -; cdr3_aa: ASSLETTQETQY
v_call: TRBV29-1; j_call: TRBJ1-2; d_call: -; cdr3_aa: SVRGTKLSGDGYT
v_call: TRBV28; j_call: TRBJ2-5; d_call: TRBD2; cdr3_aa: ASSREGTQY
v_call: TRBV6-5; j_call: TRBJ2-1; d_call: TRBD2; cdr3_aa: ASSYSLAGAEGDEQF
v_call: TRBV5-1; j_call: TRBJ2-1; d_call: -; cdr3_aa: ASSFRDVYNEQF
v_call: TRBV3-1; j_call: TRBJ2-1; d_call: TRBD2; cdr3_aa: ASSQSLAGGDEQF
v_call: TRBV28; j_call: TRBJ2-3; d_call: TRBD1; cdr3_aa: ASRQGLLDYTQY
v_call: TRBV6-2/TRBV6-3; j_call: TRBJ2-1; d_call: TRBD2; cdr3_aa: ASRAPSGGGNEQF
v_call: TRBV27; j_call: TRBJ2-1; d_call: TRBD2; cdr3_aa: ASSPRGGGRDEQF
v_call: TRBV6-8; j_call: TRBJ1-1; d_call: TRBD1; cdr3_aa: ASSYSQGAMNTVAF
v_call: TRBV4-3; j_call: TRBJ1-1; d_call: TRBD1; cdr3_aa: ASSQGTGSNTEAF
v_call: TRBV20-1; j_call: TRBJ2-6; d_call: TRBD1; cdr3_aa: SARLLGQPSGANVLT
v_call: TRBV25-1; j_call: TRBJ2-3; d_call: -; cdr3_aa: ASSEQDISGSDTQY
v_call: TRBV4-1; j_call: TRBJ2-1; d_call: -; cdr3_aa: ASSQDEYNEQF
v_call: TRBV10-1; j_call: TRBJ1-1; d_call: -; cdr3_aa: ASSPVLVNTEAF
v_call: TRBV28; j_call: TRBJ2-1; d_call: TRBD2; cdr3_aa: ASEAFSGGGGEQF
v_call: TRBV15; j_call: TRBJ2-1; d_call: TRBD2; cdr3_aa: ATSRSRLAGAFNNEQF
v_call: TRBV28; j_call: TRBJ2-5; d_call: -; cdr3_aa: ASSRLASVGETQY
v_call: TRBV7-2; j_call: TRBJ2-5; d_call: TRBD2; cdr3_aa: ATGGAGEETQY
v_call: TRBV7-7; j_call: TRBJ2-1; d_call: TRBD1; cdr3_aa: ASSTGTVPLNEQF
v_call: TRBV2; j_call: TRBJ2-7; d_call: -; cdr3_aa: ASTLRSPPSYEQY